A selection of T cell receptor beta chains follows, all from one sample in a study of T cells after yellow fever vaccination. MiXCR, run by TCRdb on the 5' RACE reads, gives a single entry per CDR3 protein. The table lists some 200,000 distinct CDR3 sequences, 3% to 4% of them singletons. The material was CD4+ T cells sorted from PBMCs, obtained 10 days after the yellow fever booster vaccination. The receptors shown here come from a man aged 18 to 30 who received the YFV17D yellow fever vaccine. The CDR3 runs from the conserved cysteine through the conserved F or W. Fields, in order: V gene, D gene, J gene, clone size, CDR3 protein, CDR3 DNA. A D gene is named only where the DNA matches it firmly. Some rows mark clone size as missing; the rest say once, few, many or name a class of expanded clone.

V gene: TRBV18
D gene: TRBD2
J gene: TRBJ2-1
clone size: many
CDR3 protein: CASSPRLAGGKNEQFF
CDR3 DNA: TGTGCCAGCTCACCACGACTAGCGGGGGGGAAGAATGAGCAGTTCTTC

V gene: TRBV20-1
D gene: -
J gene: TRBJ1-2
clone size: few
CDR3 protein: CSAPPGAGPYGYTF
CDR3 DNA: TGCAGTGCTCCCCCAGGGGCCGGTCCATATGGCTACACCTTC

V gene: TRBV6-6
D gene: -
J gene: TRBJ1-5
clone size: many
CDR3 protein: CASSYDGNQPQHF
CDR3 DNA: TGTGCCAGCAGTTACGACGGCAATCAGCCCCAGCATTTT

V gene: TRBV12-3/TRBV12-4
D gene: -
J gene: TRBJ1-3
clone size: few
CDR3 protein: CASSIPRTLPNTIYF
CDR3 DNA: TGTGCCAGCAGTATACCACGGACATTGCCTAACACCATATATTTT

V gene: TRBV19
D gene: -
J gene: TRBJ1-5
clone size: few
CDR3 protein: CASHDSSYQPQHF
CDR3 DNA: TGTGCCAGCCACGACAGTTCCTATCAGCCCCAGCATTTT

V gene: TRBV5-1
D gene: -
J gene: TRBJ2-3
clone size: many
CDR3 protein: CASSLGGSGGNTQYF
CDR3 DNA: TGCGCCAGCAGCTTGGGTGGGAGCGGAGGGAATACGCAGTATTTT

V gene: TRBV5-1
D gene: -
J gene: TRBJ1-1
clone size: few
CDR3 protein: CASSLGRAAEAFF
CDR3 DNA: TGCGCCAGCAGCTTGGGCAGGGCGGCTGAAGCTTTCTTT

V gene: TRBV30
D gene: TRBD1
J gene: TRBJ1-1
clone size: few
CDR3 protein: CAWSVVRGHTEAFF
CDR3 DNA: TGTGCCTGGAGTGTTGTCAGGGGGCATACTGAAGCTTTCTTT

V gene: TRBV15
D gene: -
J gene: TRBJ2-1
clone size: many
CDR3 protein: CATSQLYNEQFF
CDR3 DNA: TGTGCCACCAGTCAACTTTACAATGAGCAGTTCTTC

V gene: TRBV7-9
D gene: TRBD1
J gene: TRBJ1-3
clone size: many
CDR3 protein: CASRSGTATNTIYF
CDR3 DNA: TGTGCCAGCAGGTCAGGGACAGCTACGAACACCATATATTTT

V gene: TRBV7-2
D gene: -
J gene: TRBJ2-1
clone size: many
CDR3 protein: CASTRAGSYNEQFF
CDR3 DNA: TGTGCCAGCACCCGGGCGGGCTCCTACAATGAGCAGTTCTTC

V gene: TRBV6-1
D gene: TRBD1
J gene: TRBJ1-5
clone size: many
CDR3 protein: CASSVDRAGDQPQHF
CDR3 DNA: TGTGCCAGCAGTGTGGACAGGGCGGGGGATCAGCCCCAGCATTTT

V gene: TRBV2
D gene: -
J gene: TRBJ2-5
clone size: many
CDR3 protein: CASSVNPETQYF
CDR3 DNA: TGTGCCAGCAGTGTTAACCCAGAGACCCAGTACTTC

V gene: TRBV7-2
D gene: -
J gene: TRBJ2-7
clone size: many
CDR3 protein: CASSPRADSYEQYF
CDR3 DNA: TGTGCCAGCAGCCCCCGGGCGGACTCCTACGAGCAGTACTTC

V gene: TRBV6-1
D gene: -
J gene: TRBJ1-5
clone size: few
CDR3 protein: CASSEQKRVNQPQHF
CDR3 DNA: TGTGCCAGCAGTGAACAGAAACGGGTCAATCAGCCCCAGCATTTT

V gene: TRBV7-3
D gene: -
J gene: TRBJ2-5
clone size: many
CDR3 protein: CASRPWTETQYF
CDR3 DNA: TGTGCCAGCAGACCTTGGACAGAGACCCAGTACTTC

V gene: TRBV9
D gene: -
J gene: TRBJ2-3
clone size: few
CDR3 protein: CASSVRSTAADTQYF
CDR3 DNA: TGTGCCAGCAGCGTAAGGTCGACAGCGGCAGATACGCAGTATTTT

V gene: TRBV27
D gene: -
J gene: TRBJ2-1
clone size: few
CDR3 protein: CASSPIVGSYNEQFF
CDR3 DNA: TGTGCCAGCAGTCCCATAGTAGGCTCCTACAATGAGCAGTTCTTC

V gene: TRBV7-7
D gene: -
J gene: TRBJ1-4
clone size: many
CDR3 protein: CASSRRGRDKLFF
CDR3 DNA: TGTGCCAGCAGTAGGAGGGGCCGCGACAAACTGTTTTTT

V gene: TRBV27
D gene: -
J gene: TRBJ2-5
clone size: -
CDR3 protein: CASSSAGLGTQYF
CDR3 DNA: TGTGCCAGCAGTTCCGCGGGGTTGGGGACCCAGTACTTC

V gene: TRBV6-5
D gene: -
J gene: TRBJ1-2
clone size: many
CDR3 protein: CASISPGGNYGYTF
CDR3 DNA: TGTGCCAGCATTTCTCCGGGCGGGAACTATGGCTACACCTTC

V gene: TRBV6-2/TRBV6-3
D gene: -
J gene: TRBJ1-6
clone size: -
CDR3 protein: CASSPLDAFLLHF
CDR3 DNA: TGTGCCAGCAGCCCCCTCGACGCGTTCCTCCTCCACTTT

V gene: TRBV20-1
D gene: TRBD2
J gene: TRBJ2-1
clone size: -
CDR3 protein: CSARVSYVGGGTRLDYNEQFF
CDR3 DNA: TGCAGTGCTAGAGTTTCGTACGTGGGCGGGGGGACCCGACTGGACTACAATGAGCAGTTCTTC

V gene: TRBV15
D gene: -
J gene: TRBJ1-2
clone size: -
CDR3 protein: CATSREPGGANYGYTF
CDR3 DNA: TGTGCCACCAGCAGAGAACCCGGGGGCGCTAACTATGGCTACACCTTC

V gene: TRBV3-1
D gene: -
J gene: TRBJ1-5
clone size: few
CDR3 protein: CASGGDQPQHF
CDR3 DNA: TGTGCCAGCGGGGGGGATCAGCCCCAGCATTTT

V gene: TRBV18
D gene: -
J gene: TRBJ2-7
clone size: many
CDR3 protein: CASSPPYGFSYEQYF
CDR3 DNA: TGTGCCAGCTCACCACCCTATGGGTTTTCCTACGAGCAGTACTTC

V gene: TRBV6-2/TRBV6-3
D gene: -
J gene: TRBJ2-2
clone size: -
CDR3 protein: CASSRASTGFTNTGELFF
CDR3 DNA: TGTGCCAGCAGTCGGGCCTCTACAGGATTTACGAACACCGGGGAGCTGTTTTTT

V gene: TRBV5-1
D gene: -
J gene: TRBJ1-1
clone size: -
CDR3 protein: CASSHGKNTEAFF
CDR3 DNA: TGCGCCAGCAGCCATGGAAAGAACACTGAAGCTTTCTTT

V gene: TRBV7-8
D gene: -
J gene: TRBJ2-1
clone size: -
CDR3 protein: CASSERLGYEQFF
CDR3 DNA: TGTGCCAGCAGCGAACGCCTCGGCTATGAGCAGTTCTTC

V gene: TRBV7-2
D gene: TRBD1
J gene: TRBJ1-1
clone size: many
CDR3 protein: CASSLVGDRGEAFF
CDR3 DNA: TGTGCCAGCAGCTTAGTGGGGGACAGAGGTGAAGCTTTCTTT

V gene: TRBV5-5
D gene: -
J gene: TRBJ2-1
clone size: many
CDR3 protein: CASSLVVGPSYNEQFF
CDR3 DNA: TGTGCCAGCAGCTTGGTCGTGGGCCCCTCCTACAATGAGCAGTTCTTC

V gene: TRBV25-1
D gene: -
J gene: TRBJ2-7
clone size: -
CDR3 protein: CASSEFWGEQYF
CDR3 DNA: TGTGCCAGCAGTGAATTCTGGGGCGAGCAGTACTTC

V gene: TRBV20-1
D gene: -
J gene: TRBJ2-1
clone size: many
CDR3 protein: CSVPVSAYNEQFF
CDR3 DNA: TGCAGTGTCCCAGTTTCGGCCTACAATGAGCAGTTCTTC

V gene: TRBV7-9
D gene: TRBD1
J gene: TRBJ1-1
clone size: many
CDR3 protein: CASSRDRNYMNTEAFF
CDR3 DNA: TGTGCCAGCAGCCGGGACAGAAACTACATGAACACTGAAGCTTTCTTT

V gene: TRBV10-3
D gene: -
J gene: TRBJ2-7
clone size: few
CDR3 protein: CAISESWAASSYEQYF
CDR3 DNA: TGTGCCATCAGTGAGTCTTGGGCCGCTAGCTCCTACGAGCAGTACTTC

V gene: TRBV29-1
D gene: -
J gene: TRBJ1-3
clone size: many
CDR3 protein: CSVEESGSGNTIYF
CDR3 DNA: TGCAGCGTTGAAGAGTCGGGTTCTGGAAACACCATATATTTT

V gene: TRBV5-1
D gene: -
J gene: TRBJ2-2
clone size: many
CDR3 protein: CASSLGASFTGELFF
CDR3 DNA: TGCGCCAGCAGCTTGGGCGCTAGCTTCACCGGGGAGCTGTTTTTT

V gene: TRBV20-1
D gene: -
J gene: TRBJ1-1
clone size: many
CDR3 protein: CSARLPLTDLNTEAFF
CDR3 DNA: TGCAGTGCTAGACTCCCCTTGACAGATCTCAACACTGAAGCTTTCTTT

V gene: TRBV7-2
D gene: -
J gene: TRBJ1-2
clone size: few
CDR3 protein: CASTTGQLYGYTF
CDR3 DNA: TGTGCCAGCACCACCGGACAGCTCTATGGCTACACCTTC

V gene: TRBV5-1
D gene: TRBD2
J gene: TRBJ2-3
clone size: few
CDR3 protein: CASRPGTSGGTDTQYF
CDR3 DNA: TGCGCCAGCAGGCCCGGGACTAGCGGGGGCACAGATACGCAGTATTTT

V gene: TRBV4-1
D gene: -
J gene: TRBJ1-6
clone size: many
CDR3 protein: CASSQTGSSYNSPLHF
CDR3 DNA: TGCGCCAGCAGCCAGACCGGGAGCTCCTATAATTCACCCCTCCACTTT

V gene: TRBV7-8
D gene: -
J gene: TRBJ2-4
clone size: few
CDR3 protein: CASSLDRRQYF
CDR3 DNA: TGTGCCAGCAGCTTAGACAGAAGACAGTACTTC